This is a list of T cell receptor beta chains from one sample in a study of glioma-infiltrating T cells. TCRdb reprocessed the multiplex PCR reads via MiXCR and lists one record per CDR3 protein. The data hold about 180,000 distinct CDR3 sequences, with about 46% observed a single time. The sample comprised glioma tissue, nonneoplastic brain tissue, or PBMCs (not recorded which). Every receptor here comes from a human donor with low-grade glioma or glioblastoma, undergoing nonglioma brain surgery, or in good health (not recorded which). Both conserved end residues are part of each CDR3. A D gene is named only where the DNA matches it firmly. Expanded clones are given a class, and other clones once, few, many or no size at all.

cdr3_length: 14
j_call: TRBJ2-7
clone_size: many
d_call: NA
v_call: TRBV28
cdr3_aa: CASRTPGQFYEQYF
cdr3_nt: TGTGCCAGCAGAACACCGGGACAATTTTACGAGCAGTACTTC

cdr3_length: 18
j_call: TRBJ2-1
clone_size: NA
d_call: NA
v_call: TRBV20-1
cdr3_aa: CSAAASRTTSGHYDEQFF
cdr3_nt: TGCAGTGCTGCCGCCTCTAGGACTACCAGTGGCCACTACGATGAGCAGTTCTTC

cdr3_length: 15
j_call: TRBJ2-5
clone_size: NA
d_call: NA
v_call: TRBV3-1
cdr3_aa: CASSQDTRGGETKYF
cdr3_nt: TGTGCCAGCAGCCAAGATACGAGAGGGGGAGAGACCAAGTACTTC

cdr3_length: 15
j_call: TRBJ2-1
clone_size: NA
d_call: TRBD1
v_call: TRBV5-5
cdr3_aa: CASKFSGQVFNEQFF
cdr3_nt: TGTGCCAGCAAATTCTCGGGACAGGTTTTCAATGAGCAGTTCTTC

cdr3_length: 13
j_call: TRBJ2-5
clone_size: many
d_call: NA
v_call: TRBV28
cdr3_aa: CASSLQGRETQYF
cdr3_nt: TGTGCCAGCAGTCTCCAGGGGAGGGAGACCCAGTACTTC

cdr3_length: 14
j_call: TRBJ2-4
clone_size: NA
d_call: NA
v_call: TRBV4-2
cdr3_aa: CASSQGGAKNIQYF
cdr3_nt: TGTGCCAGCAGCCAAGGGGGAGCCAAAAACATTCAGTACTTC

cdr3_length: 14
j_call: TRBJ1-1
clone_size: many
d_call: NA
v_call: TRBV29-1
cdr3_aa: CSVEGDSYSKEAFF
cdr3_nt: TGCAGCGTTGAAGGCGACAGCTATAGCAAAGAAGCTTTCTTT

cdr3_length: 16
j_call: TRBJ2-5
clone_size: once
d_call: TRBD2
v_call: TRBV5-1
cdr3_aa: CASSSRTSGSGETQYF
cdr3_nt: TGCGCCAGCAGCTCTAGGACTAGCGGGAGTGGAGAGACCCAGTACTTC

cdr3_length: 17
j_call: TRBJ2-2
clone_size: few
d_call: TRBD2
v_call: TRBV11-2
cdr3_aa: CASSLDGLAGVNGELFF
cdr3_nt: TGTGCCAGCAGCTTAGACGGACTAGCGGGAGTCAACGGGGAGCTGTTTTTT

cdr3_length: 14
j_call: TRBJ2-3
clone_size: many
d_call: NA
v_call: TRBV7-2
cdr3_aa: CASSLVAVTDTQYF
cdr3_nt: TGTGCCAGCAGCTTAGTCGCCGTAACAGATACGCAGTATTTT

cdr3_length: 15
j_call: TRBJ2-3
clone_size: NA
d_call: TRBD2
v_call: TRBV28
cdr3_aa: CVSSRSSGNTDTQYF
cdr3_nt: TGTGTCAGCAGCAGAAGTAGCGGGAACACAGATACGCAGTATTTT

cdr3_length: 14
j_call: TRBJ1-2
clone_size: few
d_call: NA
v_call: TRBV19
cdr3_aa: CASSIGERNYGYTF
cdr3_nt: TGTGCCAGTAGTATCGGAGAGAGGAACTATGGCTACACCTTC

cdr3_length: 16
j_call: TRBJ1-5
clone_size: many
d_call: TRBD1
v_call: TRBV28
cdr3_aa: CASTRDRVYSNQPQHF
cdr3_nt: TGTGCCAGCACTCGGGACAGAGTTTATAGCAATCAGCCCCAGCATTTT

cdr3_length: 15
j_call: TRBJ1-4
clone_size: many
d_call: NA
v_call: TRBV4-1
cdr3_aa: CASSLPPARAEKLFF
cdr3_nt: TGCGCCAGCAGCCTTCCCCCAGCTCGGGCTGAAAAACTGTTTTTT

cdr3_length: 12
j_call: TRBJ2-3
clone_size: NA
d_call: NA
v_call: TRBV12-3/TRBV12-4
cdr3_aa: CASRSSVNTQYF
cdr3_nt: TGTGCCAGCCGTAGCTCGGTAAATACGCAGTATTTT

cdr3_length: 15
j_call: TRBJ1-3
clone_size: NA
d_call: NA
v_call: TRBV7-8
cdr3_aa: CASSTRGGSVNTIYF
cdr3_nt: TGTGCCAGCAGCACCCGTGGGGGGTCTGTAAACACCATATATTTT

cdr3_length: 12
j_call: TRBJ1-1
clone_size: many
d_call: TRBD1
v_call: TRBV20-1
cdr3_aa: CSASRGGPEAFF
cdr3_nt: TGCAGTGCTAGTCGAGGGGGCCCTGAAGCTTTCTTT

cdr3_length: 15
j_call: TRBJ2-2
clone_size: NA
d_call: TRBD1
v_call: TRBV2
cdr3_aa: CASRAGTGSVRELFF
cdr3_nt: TGTGCCAGCAGAGCCGGGACAGGGAGTGTCCGGGAGCTGTTTTTT

cdr3_length: 12
j_call: TRBJ1-3
clone_size: NA
d_call: NA
v_call: TRBV30
cdr3_aa: CAWSVTVNTLYF
cdr3_nt: TGTGCCTGGAGTGTAACCGTCAACACCTTATATTTT

cdr3_length: 12
j_call: TRBJ2-1
clone_size: NA
d_call: NA
v_call: TRBV6-1
cdr3_aa: CASLFLGYEQSF
cdr3_nt: TGTGCAAGCCTCTTCCTCGGGTATGAGCAGTCCTTC

cdr3_length: 14
j_call: TRBJ2-3
clone_size: many
d_call: NA
v_call: TRBV19
cdr3_aa: CASSPGPARDTQYF
cdr3_nt: TGTGCCAGTAGCCCGGGACCCGCAAGAGATACGCAGTATTTT

cdr3_length: 15
j_call: TRBJ2-7
clone_size: many
d_call: TRBD2
v_call: TRBV28
cdr3_aa: CASRELATNSYEQYF
cdr3_nt: TGTGCCAGCAGGGAACTAGCGACCAACTCCTACGAGCAGTACTTC